This T cell receptor beta chain is from a study of T cells after yellow fever vaccination. TCRdb re-analysed the 5' RACE reads in MiXCR, keeping a single row per CDR3 protein. This sample yields about 230,000 distinct CDR3 sequences, of which around 6.7% are seen a single time; approximately 1.1% belongs to the top ten. There are many counts of this clonotype. From germline, CDR1 is DFQATT and CDR2 SNEGSKA (reference sequence). V dropped 3 bases and J dropped 6 bases, with 10 bases sitting between them. The CDR3 covers 12 residues. The sample here was CD4+ T cells sorted from PBMCs, taken on the day of the yellow fever booster vaccination. The rearrangement links TRBV20-1 to TRBJ2-3; D gene unclear. The receptor was derived from a young man who received the YFV17D yellow fever vaccine. This CDR3 is CSASKSADTQYF. CDR3 nucleotide sequence: TGCAGTGCTAGTAAGAGTGCTGATACGCAGTATTTT.